This T cell receptor beta chain comes out of a study of blood T cells in healthy people across ages. CDR1 and CDR2 (germline): MNHEY, SVGEGT. The germline V and J ends were trimmed by 2 bases and 1 base, with 8 bases remaining between them. This CDR3 has 14 amino acids. This clonotype has a handful of counts. Primers used in a second PCR of about 6 to 11 cycles were a sample-barcoded 5' primer and a J-beta primer mix. MiXCR was run by TCRdb on the 5' RACE reads, yielding one entry per CDR3 protein. The sample has 710,000 or so distinct CDR3 sequences; approximately 21% are singletons. Sequenced: blood. The TCR was taken from a man in his sixties or seventies in good health. The chain combines TRBV6-2 or TRBV6-3 with TRBJ1-1; unclear D gene. CDR3 in DNA: TGTGCCAGCAGTTACCTGGGTTCGAACACTGAAGCTTTCTTT. This translates into CASSYLGSNTEAFF.